A single sample is the source of the 13 T cell receptor beta chains below, sequenced in a study of shared clonotypes between healthy human individuals. Naive CD8 populations comprised CD45RO-negative cells positively selected for CCR7, excluding terminally differentiated effector memory CD45RA+ cells. Some clones are missing from TCRdb's copy, which holds only in-frame ones; the method was immunoSEQ multiplex PCR. The sample has approximately 1.9 million clones; around 95% are singletons. The sequencing sample was made of naive CD8+ T cells from PBMCs. The receptor source for this set is a young man in good health. Some clones in this sample may be carry-over from other donors' samples.

V gene TRBV4-2 combines with J gene TRBJ2-7; D uncertain. This CDR3 contains 13 residues. Between the trimmed V and J ends, which lost 1 base and 6 bases, there was a span of 10 bases. Germline V gene lookup returns CDR1 LGHNA and CDR2 YNFKEQ. The CDR3 loop reads CASSQGLVLEQYF. The CDR3 DNA follows: TGTGCCAGCAGCCAAGGGCTAGTTCTCGAGCAGTACTTC.

This clone was seen once. The chain uses TRBV27 and TRBJ2-1; TRBD2 matches at 7 bases. In germline, CDR1 is MNHEY, CDR2 SMNVEV (reference sequence). Trimming cost V 7 bases and J 5 bases; bases outside gene matches: 11. The CDR3 is made up of 15 amino acids. CDR3 amino acids: CASTFTSERNNEQFF. The CDR3 nucleotides are TGTGCCAGCACCTTCACTAGCGAACGAAACAATGAGCAGTTCTTC.

The genes are TRBV7-9 and TRBJ2-7; a weak D match, TRBD2 (6 bases). V was pared by 5 bases and J by 3 bases, with 20 bases between. CDR1 is SEHNR and CDR2 is FQNEAQ in the germline V gene (reference sequence). The CDR3 runs to 16 residues. This CDR3 is CASSHSEGTPDYEQYF. In DNA form, the CDR3 reads TGTGCCAGCAGCCACTCGGAGGGGACGCCAGACTACGAGCAGTACTTC.

As to this clone: The sample contains more than one DNA sequence encoding this CDR3. The V gene is TRBV7-9, the J gene TRBJ2-2; 10 bases fit TRBD2. V lost 5 bases to trimming and J lost 2 bases; unmatched junction nucleotides: 5. Germline values: CDR1 SEHNR, CDR2 FQNEAQ (reference sequence). The CDR3 is made up of 16 amino acids. As DNA, the CDR3 is TGTGCCAGCAGCCAACGGACTAGCGGCAACACCGGGGAGCTGTTTTTT. Protein: CASSQRTSGNTGELFF.

The rearrangement links TRBV29-1 to TRBJ2-6, with 8 bases fitting TRBD1. The germline V gene encodes CDR1 SQVTM and CDR2 ANQGSEA. The CDR3 consists of 16 residues. V lost 6 bases to trimming and J lost 0 bases; unmatched junction nucleotides: 7. The CDR3 reads CSVSGGGNSGANVLTF. The CDR3 DNA sequence: TGCAGCGTCTCAGGGGGCGGAAACTCTGGGGCCAACGTCCTGACTTTC.

The CDR3: CASSAAYQETQYF. The CDR3 DNA reads TGTGCCAGCAGCGCAGCGTACCAAGAGACCCAGTACTTC. V and J are TRBV7-9 and TRBJ2-5; no firm D call. This CDR3 is built from 13 residues. Trimming left V 5 bases short and J 0 bases short, with 7 bases between. The V gene's germline CDR1 is SEHNR and CDR2 FQNEAQ (reference sequence).

V usage is TRBV7-9 and J usage is TRBJ2-7, with D possibly being TRBD2 (7 bases). Between the trimmed V and J ends, which lost 5 bases and 2 bases, there was a span of 19 bases. CDR3 length: 16 residues. Germline lookup yields CDR1 SEHNR and CDR2 FQNEAQ (reference sequence). CDR3 protein: CASSPPQRGGAYEQYF. CDR3 coding DNA: TGTGCCAGCAGCCCCCCTCAAAGGGGGGGAGCCTACGAGCAGTACTTC.

The V gene is TRBV7-9, the J gene TRBJ1-5, with D possibly being TRBD1 (5 bases). The CDR3 is made up of 15 amino acids. Trimming took off 4 bases at V and 6 bases at J, with 16 bases between the two ends. Germline CDR1 SEHNR, CDR2 FQNEAQ (reference sequence). Written as DNA, the CDR3 is TGTGCCAGCAGCTACGGGACTTTTGGGGGTCAGCCCCAGCATTTT. This gives the protein CASSYGTFGGQPQHF.

This clone was seen a single time. The chain has TRBV27 and TRBJ1-1; D possibly corresponds to TRBD1 (6 bases). The V and J ends lost 7 bases and 5 bases respectively, with 17 bases between them. CDR1 is MNHEY, CDR2 SMNVEV, per germline (reference sequence). The CDR3 has 14 amino acids. The CDR3 nucleotides are TGTGCCAGCACCCTTACGGGGGGCTGGACTGAAGCTTTCTTT. Its translation: CASTLTGGWTEAFF.

The chain is built from TRBV7-9 and TRBJ2-7; 9 bases match TRBD1. J was trimmed by 4 bases and V by 5 bases; bases with no gene match: 6. Germline V gene sequence: CDR1 SEHNR, CDR2 FQNEAQ (reference sequence). The CDR3 loop spans 14 amino acids. CDR3 protein: CASSRRDREYEQYF. For the CDR3, the DNA is TGTGCCAGCAGCCGCCGGGACAGGGAATACGAGCAGTACTTC.

The chain has TRBV4-3 and TRBJ2-1; a possible D gene is TRBD1 (5 bases). Germline values: CDR1 LGHNA, CDR2 YSLEER. The CDR3 runs 15 residues. Trimming took 3 bases from V and 6 from J, leaving 15 bases between them. DNA of the CDR3: TGCGCCAGCAGCCAGGGGCTCGCGCCTCTCAATGAGCAGTTCTTC. This sequence encodes CASSQGLAPLNEQFF.

The sample holds many counts of this clone. This rearrangement joins TRBV15 to TRBJ1-2; 7 nucleotides line up with TRBD1. CDR1 and CDR2 (germline): LNHNV, YYDKDF (reference sequence). V gave up 4 bases and J gave up 3 bases; unmatched junction bases: 5. The length of the CDR3 is 14 residues. The CDR3, as DNA: TGTGCCACCAGCACAGGGGGGGCGGACTATGGCTACACCTTC. It specifies CATSTGGADYGYTF.

This chain links TRBV4-1 with TRBJ2-5, with a tentative D call TRBD1 (5 bases). V lost 3 bases and J 5 bases, leaving 13 bases between the germline ends. CDR3 length equals 14 residues. CDR1 is MGHRA, CDR2 YSYEKL, per germline. This CDR3 is CASSHQGLGETQYF. The CDR3 DNA follows: TGCGCCAGCAGCCACCAGGGTTTGGGTGAGACCCAGTACTTC.